This T cell receptor (beta chain) was captured in a study of blood T cell repertoires in COVID-19. Study-wide background: Sites in the United States, Italy and Spain provided acute and convalescent COVID-19 samples. Sources were T cells, B-cell-depleted T cells, or PBMCs; the material itself was cDNA or gDNA.

This clone occurred a few times. In the authors' workflow: Nucleated cell counts were estimated from reference gene primer amplification. Profiling relied on immunoSEQ multiplex PCR, and the TCRdb table lists in-frame clones only, not all of them. The V and J calls and the clone size are those of that table, but D and trimming were determined from the DNA. The sample contains around 250,000 clones, about 86% of which appear only once. Germline V lookup: CDR1 SGHDN, CDR2 FVKESK. Trimming removed 4 bases from V and 8 bases from J, with 9 bases in between. The CDR3 extends over 13 amino acids. The V and J genes are TRBV14 and TRBJ1-6; D ambiguous. This clonotype was obtained from a man aged 40-55 years with active or convalescent COVID-19. Material for sequencing was peripheral blood. Written as DNA, the CDR3 is TGTGCCAGCAGCCTCACATCGTATTCACCCCTCCACTTT. Its translation is CASSLTSYSPLHF.